Following are 7 T cell receptor beta chains from one sample sequenced in a study of cytomegalovirus exposure and HLA in healthy donors. Amplification used 60 Vbeta primers and 13 Jbeta primers. The table came from immunoSEQ multiplex PCR; TCRdb's copy has only in-frame clones and leaves some out. The sample holds 100,000 to 150,000 clones; 65% to 80% are singletons and the top ten take 4.2%. Input material: PBMCs. The receptors were sampled from a male donor in good health and CMV-seropositive.

CDR3 coding DNA: TGTGCCAGCAGTTTAAGAACAACAGGGACCGGGGAGCTGTTTTTT. As protein: CASSLRTTGTGELFF. The V gene is TRBV6-5, the J gene TRBJ2-2, with TRBD1 as a possible D gene (6 bases). Germline V gene data show CDR1 as MNHEY and CDR2 as SVGAGI. The CDR3 is 15 amino acids. Trimming removed 4 bases from V and 5 bases from J, with 14 bases in between.

This chain links TRBV21-1 with TRBJ2-5; TRBD2 is the table's D call and was not checked against the DNA. TRBV21-1 is termed a pseudogene. The CDR3 length is 15 residues. This CDR3 is CASSIRERYQETQYF. The CDR3 DNA follows: TGTGCCAGCAGCATCCGGGAACGGTACCAAGAGACCCAGTACTTC.

This chain links TRBV6-6 with TRBJ2-5, with 8 bases identical to TRBD1. V was pared by 6 bases and J by 6 bases, with 3 bases of the junction left unmatched. Germline V gene data show CDR1 as MNHNY and CDR2 as SVGAGI (reference sequence). The CDR3 covers 12 residues. The CDR3 nucleotides are TGTGCCAGCAGGGACAGGGAACAGACCCAGTACTTC. Protein sequence: CASRDREQTQYF.

This chain links TRBV6-5 with TRBJ1-5, with D hard to call. The ends were cut back, 4 bases at V and 4 bases at J, with 11 bases in the middle. The CDR3 has 14 residues. The V gene's germline CDR1 is MNHEY and CDR2 SVGAGI. The CDR3, as DNA: TGTGCCAGCAGTTTGTACAGAATGAATCAGCCCCAGCATTTT. Translating it yields CASSLYRMNQPQHF.

This clone was detected only once. The V call is TRBV7-9, the J call TRBJ1-5, with D possibly matching TRBD1 (6 bases). The germline gives CDR1 SEHNR, CDR2 FQNEAQ (reference sequence). This CDR3 has 16 residues. V was clipped by 1 base and J by 4 bases, with 14 bases between them. This CDR3 reads CASSLVVGTLNQPQHF. CDR3 sequence (DNA): TGTGCCAGCAGCTTAGTAGTCGGGACACTTAATCAGCCCCAGCATTTT. Looking up the rest from reference TRBV7-9 and TRBJ1-5 gives the full variable domain: DTGVSQNPRHKITKRGQNVTFRCDPISEHNRLYWYRQTLGQGPEFLTYFQNEAQLEKSRLLSDRFSAERPKGSFSTLEIQRTEQGDSAMYLCASSLVVGTLNQPQHFGDGTRLSIL.

This clone appeared a single time. The rearrangement links TRBV27 to TRBJ1-1; D is perhaps TRBD1 (6 bases). V gave up 5 bases and J gave up 8 bases, with 12 bases separating them. Germline CDR1 reads MNHEY; CDR2 reads SMNVEV (reference sequence). This CDR3 has 12 residues. The CDR3 sequence: CASSRTGTEAFF. CDR3 coding DNA: TGTGCCAGCAGTCGCACCGGGACAGAAGCTTTCTTT.

The chain employs TRBV30 and TRBJ2-7; D remains ambiguous. The germline V gene has CDR1 GTSNPN and CDR2 SVGIG (reference sequence). This CDR3 has 15 amino acids. The V end lost 2 bases, the J end lost 0 bases, and 14 bases lay between the germline ends. CDR3 region: CAWSHGRGSSYEQYF. The CDR3 nucleotides are TGTGCCTGGAGTCACGGAAGAGGTAGCTCCTACGAGCAGTACTTC.